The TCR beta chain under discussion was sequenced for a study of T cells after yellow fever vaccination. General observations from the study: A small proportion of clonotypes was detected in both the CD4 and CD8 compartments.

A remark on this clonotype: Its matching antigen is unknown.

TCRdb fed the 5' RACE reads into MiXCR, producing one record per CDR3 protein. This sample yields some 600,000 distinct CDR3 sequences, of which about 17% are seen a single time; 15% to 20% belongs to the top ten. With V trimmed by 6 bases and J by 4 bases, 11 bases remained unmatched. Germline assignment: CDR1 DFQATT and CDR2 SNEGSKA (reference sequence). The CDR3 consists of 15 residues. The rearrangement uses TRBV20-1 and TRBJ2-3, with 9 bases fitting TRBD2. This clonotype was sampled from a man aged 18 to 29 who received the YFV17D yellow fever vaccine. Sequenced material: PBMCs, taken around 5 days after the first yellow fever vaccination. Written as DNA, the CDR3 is TGCAGTGCCCCGACTGCGGGGGGGTGGTCAGATACGCAGTATTTT. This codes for CSAPTAGGWSDTQYF.